This TCR beta chain was identified in a study of blood T cell repertoires in COVID-19. Study overall: Material from acute and convalescent COVID-19 was sourced from the United States, Italy and Spain. From T cells, B-cell-depleted T cells, or PBMCs came the material, which was cDNA or gDNA.

In the study's own analysis: Amplifying reference gene primers gave estimates of nucleated cell counts. The method was immunoSEQ multiplex PCR; TCRdb's version includes in-frame clones alone and lacks a portion of them. V and J calls plus clone size are reproduced from that table; the DNA served to infer D and trimming. The sample lists about 260,000 clones, about 87% seen once, with about 4.1% in the top ten. Germline V gene data show CDR1 as SGHRS and CDR2 as YFSETQ. There are 16 residues in the CDR3. V shed 0 bases and J shed 1 base, with 10 bases lying between them. Sequenced input: peripheral blood. This TCR was sampled from a man aged 55 to 70 who had recovered from COVID-19. This chain links TRBV5-1 with TRBJ2-2; TRBD1 is a possible D gene (5 bases). DNA for the CDR3: TGCGCCAGCAGCTTGGATCAGGGCAAGAACACCGGGGAGCTGTTTTTT. It translates to CASSLDQGKNTGELFF.